This T cell receptor beta chain was recovered during a study of blood T cells in healthy people across ages. PCR was performed a second time for about 6 to 12 cycles using a sample-barcoded 5' primer and a J-beta primer mix. Unique molecular identifiers of 12 random nucleotides labeled each cDNA. TCRdb independently ran MiXCR on the 5' RACE reads; one entry per CDR3 protein. The table lists more than 1,400,000 distinct CDR3 sequences, roughly 45% of them singletons. The sample was blood. The TCR was taken from a woman aged 18-29 years in good health.

This CDR3 is CSVPGTGATNPYGYTF. CDR3 bases: TGCAGCGTCCCCGGGACAGGGGCCACCAACCCCTATGGCTACACCTTC. The V and J genes are TRBV29-1 and TRBJ1-2; 10 bases align to TRBD1. This CDR3 is 16 amino acids long. Looked up from germline, CDR1 is SQVTM and CDR2 is ANQGSEA. Losses at the gene ends were 6 bases for V and 4 bases for J; bases not matched to a gene: 14.